Sequencing of this T cell receptor beta chain was carried out in a study of glioma-infiltrating T cells. Study-level findings and limits: Tissue-blood divergence was below expectation in non-neoplastic patients, above in gliomas. Tissue and blood shared very few CDR3 sequences.

A remark on this clonotype: The antigen remains undetermined. This may be a read error: a much more frequent sequence differs by one nucleotide.

The CDR3 spans 11 residues. Germline V gene data show CDR1 as SNHLY and CDR2 as FYNNEI. V was clipped by 11 bases and J by 4 bases, with 10 bases between them. The iRepertoire nested amplicon-rescue multiplex PCR amplified TCR alpha and beta CDR3s from RNA. TCRdb ran MiXCR on the multiplex PCR reads and lists one entry per CDR3 protein. This table holds some 180,000 distinct CDR3 sequences, about 31% found once. This TCR derives from a human donor with low-grade glioma or glioblastoma, undergoing nonglioma brain surgery, or in good health (not recorded which). The chain employs TRBV2 and TRBJ2-3; no firm D call. Sequencing was carried out using glioma tissue, nonneoplastic brain tissue, or PBMCs (not recorded which). CDR3 residues: CAEHGSDTQYF. DNA for the CDR3: TGTGCCGAACATGGCTCAGATACGCAGTATTTT.